This TCR beta chain emerged from a study of beta chain features in type 1 diabetes. V shed 4 bases and J shed 15 bases, with 20 bases lying between them. Germline V CDR1 and CDR2: SGHRS, YFSETQ. This CDR3 is built from 13 residues. Sequenced material consisted of expressed TCRB transcripts (all of the isolated RNA was reverse transcribed). TCRdb's table, derived via immunoSEQ multiplex PCR, lists solely in-frame clones and lacks some. The sample has approximately 150,000 clones; around 10% are singletons. To note about this clone: Its specificity is not known.

General study findings and limits: Among all four CD4+ subsets, Type 1 diabetes patients had TCRB CDR3s that were moderately but significantly shorter. The study left unresolved whether HLA type influences TCRB rearrangement.

The rearrangement uses TRBV5-1 and TRBJ2-1; perhaps TRBD1 as D (6 bases). What was sequenced was central memory CD4+ T cells from blood. The sequence came from a man aged 30 to 39 with type 1 diabetes. The DNA of the CDR3 is TGCGCCAGCAGCACAGGACAGAGCTCGAGGTTGTTCTTC. Amino acid sequence: CASSTGQSSRLFF.